Listed here are 25 T cell receptor beta chains from one sample, sequenced in a study of T cell repertoires in cytomegalovirus infection. TCRdb passed the reads through MiXCR, listing each CDR3 protein once. The sample has roughly 700,000 distinct CDR3 sequences, approximately 33% seen once; the top ten hold over 15%. Antigens for these TCRs are unknown. The source was cultured PBMCs, collected from culture after CMV antigen stimulation. Every receptor here comes from a human donor in good health (CMV status not recorded). Some clones in this sample may be carry-over from other donors' samples.

This chain uses TRBV6-1 with TRBJ1-3; a weak D match, TRBD1 (5 bases). Germline V gene data show CDR1 as MNHNS and CDR2 as SASEGT. The V end was cut by 3 bases, the J end by 1 base, with 7 bases between. The CDR3 runs to 14 residues. The CDR3, as DNA: TGTGCCAGCAGTGACAGGGAGTCTGGAAACACCATATATTTT. Its protein product is CASSDRESGNTIYF.

V usage is TRBV20-1 and J usage is TRBJ2-5; 12 nucleotides agree with TRBD2. J was trimmed by 3 bases and V by 5 bases; bases with no gene match: 4. This CDR3 is built from 14 residues. Germline-derived CDR1 and CDR2 are DFQATT and SNEGSKA (reference sequence). The CDR3 DNA sequence: TGCAGTGCTTCCGGACTAGCGGGGAAAGAGACCCAGTACTTC. As protein: CSASGLAGKETQYF.

This rearrangement joins TRBV20-1 to TRBJ1-6; D unresolved. The CDR3 contains 14 residues. Trimming took 0 bases from V and 10 from J, leaving 13 bases between them. The germline CDR1 and CDR2 sequences are DFQATT and SNEGSKA (reference sequence). The CDR3 protein is CSARDHPVGSPLHF. CDR3 bases: TGCAGTGCTAGAGATCACCCAGTCGGGTCACCCCTCCACTTT.

This chain connects TRBV7-2 to TRBJ2-7; TRBD1 or TRBD2 may be the D gene (5 bases each). The V and J ends lost 5 bases and 2 bases respectively, with 16 bases between them. Germline CDR1 SGHTA, CDR2 FQGNSA. The CDR3 is made up of 15 amino acids. CDR3 residues: CASSPRGLGAYEQYF. CDR3 bases: TGTGCCAGCAGCCCCCGAGGTTTGGGGGCCTACGAGCAGTACTTC.

The V and J genes are TRBV7-4 and TRBJ2-7; 7 bases are a match to TRBD2. Germline V CDR1 and CDR2: SGHVT, SQSDAQ. The ends lost 4 bases at V and 0 bases at J; junction bases unmatched: 12. The CDR3 runs 17 residues. DNA of the CDR3: TGTGCCAGCAGCTCGGTTAGCGGGTCCCCCGGCTCCTACGAGCAGTACTTC. This translates into CASSSVSGSPGSYEQYF. The full variable domain, completed using reference TRBV7-4 and TRBJ2-7, is GAGVSQSPRYKVAKRGRDVALRCDSISGHVTLYWYRQTLGQGSEVLTYSQSDAQRDKSGRPSGRFSAERPERSVSTLKIQRTEQGDSAVYLCASSSVSGSPGSYEQYFGPGTRLTVT.

The chain has TRBV7-8 and TRBJ2-7, with D possibly matching TRBD2 (5 bases). CDR3 length equals 14 residues. Between the trimmed V and J ends, which lost 5 bases and 3 bases, there was a span of 14 bases. Germline lookup yields CDR1 SGHVS and CDR2 FQNEAQ. The CDR3 bases are TGTGCCAGCAGCCCCCGGGGAGCGAACTACGAGCAGTACTTC. Its translation: CASSPRGANYEQYF.

This chain links TRBV7-8 with TRBJ2-3; D is uncertain. Germline CDR1 and CDR2: SGHVS and FQNEAQ. Trimming took off 1 base at V and 3 bases at J, with 14 bases between the two ends. This CDR3 has 16 amino acids. The CDR3 bases are TGTGCCAGCAGCTTAGTAATAGCATTCGGTACAGATACGCAGTATTTT. This encodes CASSLVIAFGTDTQYF.

The rearrangement uses TRBV5-1 and TRBJ1-1, with a tentative D call TRBD1 (5 bases). This CDR3 has 14 residues. CDR1 and CDR2 from the germline V gene are SGHRS and YFSETQ. Deletions cut 5 bases from V and 7 bases from J, with 18 bases between. The CDR3: CASSRFVGGNEAFF. The CDR3 DNA is TGCGCCAGCAGTCGATTTGTGGGGGGGAATGAAGCTTTCTTT.

This chain uses TRBV27 with TRBJ1-6; maybe TRBD1 (5 bases). Germline-derived CDR1 and CDR2 are MNHEY and SMNVEV (reference sequence). This CDR3 region has 12 residues. V shed 10 bases and J shed 6 bases, with 10 bases lying between them. CDR3 bases: TGTGCCACCCAGCAGGGTAATTCACCCCTCCACTTT. Protein product: CATQQGNSPLHF.

This clonotype was recorded many times. The chain employs TRBV7-8 and TRBJ2-2, with 8 bases matching TRBD2. This CDR3 region has 15 residues. Germline assignment: CDR1 SGHVS and CDR2 FQNEAQ. With V trimmed by 4 bases and J by 4 bases, 5 bases remained unmatched. DNA for the CDR3: TGTGCCAGCAGCTCGAGCGGGGGCCTCACCGGGGAGCTGTTTTTT. Its protein product is CASSSSGGLTGELFF.

The chain recombines TRBV11-2 with TRBJ2-6; D not resolved. Trimming cost V 5 bases and J 0 bases, with 11 bases left between them. The germline gives CDR1 SGHAT, CDR2 FQNNGV. The CDR3 extends over 16 amino acids. The CDR3 loop reads CASSPKWGSGANVLTF. The CDR3 DNA is TGTGCCAGCAGCCCCAAGTGGGGCTCTGGGGCCAACGTCCTGACTTTC.

V usage is TRBV13 and J usage is TRBJ2-5, with TRBD1 identical over 10 bases. The CDR3 is 15 residues long. Germline-derived CDR1 and CDR2 are PRHDT and FYEKMQ (reference sequence). Unmatched junction bases numbered 6, after V lost 4 bases and J lost 4 bases. The CDR3 spells CASSSRDRGGETQYF. The CDR3 DNA is TGTGCCAGCAGCTCCCGGGACAGGGGCGGAGAGACCCAGTACTTC.

This clonotype was picked up many times. J is TRBJ1-1 and V is TRBV7-2; D uncertain. CDR1 SGHTA and CDR2 FQGNSA come from the germline V gene. Trimming stripped 5 bases from V and 5 bases from J, with 15 bases between. The CDR3 spans 14 residues. DNA for the CDR3: TGTGCCAGCAGCCTACAGTTGGGCGGGACTGAAGCTTTCTTT. This gives the protein CASSLQLGGTEAFF.

This chain uses TRBV2 with TRBJ1-1; a possible D gene is TRBD1 (5 bases). Trimming left V 4 bases short and J 1 base short, with 13 bases between. CDR3 length: 15 residues. Looked up from germline, CDR1 is SNHLY and CDR2 is FYNNEI. The CDR3 DNA sequence: TGTGCCAGCAGTGGGCAGGGAGGTAGGAACACTGAAGCTTTCTTT. Its protein is CASSGQGGRNTEAFF.

This clonotype was observed a few times. The rearrangement links TRBV5-1 to TRBJ2-3, with D perhaps TRBD1 (7 bases). Germline values: CDR1 SGHRS, CDR2 YFSETQ. Trimming shortened V by 5 bases and J by 5 bases, and 15 bases separated the two germline ends. The CDR3 extends over 14 amino acids. The CDR3 spells CASSSRGAGDTQYF. The CDR3 DNA is TGCGCCAGCAGTTCCAGGGGGGCTGGAGATACGCAGTATTTT.

This sequence joins TRBV3-1 and TRBJ1-1, with D uncertain. The V gene's germline CDR1 is LGHDT and CDR2 YNNKEL (reference sequence). V gave up 0 bases and J gave up 4 bases, with 12 bases separating them. There are 15 residues in the CDR3. CDR3 DNA sequence: TGTGCCAGCAGCCAAGATCGCCTTTTGATCACTGAAGCTTTCTTT. The encoded protein is CASSQDRLLITEAFF.

This clonotype was recorded at least ten times. CDR3 amino acids: CASSRPWDTQYF. CDR3 DNA sequence: TGTGCCAGCAGTCGGCCTTGGGATACGCAGTATTTT. V and J are TRBV28 and TRBJ2-3, with D unclear. This CDR3 has 12 amino acids. Germline V gene data show CDR1 as MDHEN and CDR2 as SYDVKM. V was trimmed by 5 bases and J by 6 bases, leaving 9 bases between them.

V and J are TRBV10-1 and TRBJ1-1, with D possibly matching TRBD1 (6 bases). The CDR3 contains 13 residues. CDR1 is WNHNN and CDR2 is SYGVQD in the germline V gene (reference sequence). V dropped 3 bases and J dropped 7 bases, with 12 bases sitting between them. CDR3 sequence: CASSEGQRDEAFF. CDR3 in DNA: TGCGCCAGCAGTGAAGGACAGAGAGATGAAGCTTTCTTT.

This chain connects TRBV20-1 to TRBJ1-1, with D possibly being TRBD1 (5 bases). Trimming pared 0 bases from V and 3 bases from J, leaving 14 bases between. The CDR3 length is 15 residues. Germline V CDR1 and CDR2: DFQATT, SNEGSKA (reference sequence). CDR3 DNA sequence: TGCAGTGCTAGAGAGGGGGGGAGAATGGACACTGAAGCTTTCTTT. Amino acid sequence: CSAREGGRMDTEAFF.

The chain recombines TRBV7-2 with TRBJ1-2, with D unresolved. Trimming cost V 1 base and J 2 bases, with 11 bases left between them. Germline values: CDR1 SGHTA, CDR2 FQGNSA. The CDR3 sequence is 15 residues long. This CDR3 is CASSLVPDPNYGYTF. CDR3 nucleotide sequence: TGTGCCAGCAGCTTAGTTCCGGATCCGAACTATGGCTACACCTTC.

V and J are TRBV12-5 and TRBJ2-1; 10 nucleotides align to TRBD2. V was clipped by 2 bases and J by 6 bases; unmatched bases: 10. From germline, CDR1 is LGHNT and CDR2 FRNRAP. The CDR3 sequence is 17 residues long. In nucleotides, the CDR3 is TGTGCTAGTGGTTTGTTAGGGCTAGCGGGAGCATCCAATGAGCAGTTCTTC. As protein: CASGLLGLAGASNEQFF. Based on the CDR3 plus reference TRBV12-5 and TRBJ2-1, the full variable domain is DARVTQTPRHKVTEMGQEVTMRCQPILGHNTVFWYRQTMMQGLELLAYFRNRAPLDDSGMPKDRFSAEMPDATLATLKIQPSEPRDSAVYFCASGLLGLAGASNEQFFGPGTRLTVL.

This clonotype was observed a few times. The V call is TRBV6-2 or TRBV6-3, the J call TRBJ2-1, with 7 bases aligning to TRBD1. Germline lookup yields CDR1 MNHEY and CDR2 SVGEGT. CDR3 length: 16 amino acids. The V and J ends lost 6 bases and 6 bases, in that order; junction bases with no gene match: 14. CDR3 coding DNA: TGTGCCAGCAGAATCTCAGGGGGTATCCTCCCCAATGAGCAGTTCTTC. Protein: CASRISGGILPNEQFF.

This clonotype was seen only a few times. The chain links TRBV7-9 to TRBJ2-5; D is possibly TRBD1 or TRBD2 (5 bases each). CDR3 length equals 14 residues. The germline V and J ends were trimmed by 5 bases and 2 bases, with 12 bases remaining between them. CDR1 is SEHNR, CDR2 FQNEAQ, per germline (reference sequence). CDR3 coding DNA: TGTGCCAGCAGCCCGGGACCGACACAAGAGACCCAGTACTTC. Translating gives CASSPGPTQETQYF. Supplemented by reference TRBV7-9 and TRBJ2-5, the full variable domain reads DTGVSQNPRHKITKRGQNVTFRCDPISEHNRLYWYRQTLGQGPEFLTYFQNEAQLEKSRLLSDRFSAERPKGSFSTLEIQRTEQGDSAMYLCASSPGPTQETQYFGPGTRLLVL.

This clonotype was observed a handful of times. The chain carries TRBV6-2 or TRBV6-3 and TRBJ1-1; no definite D call. V lost 6 bases, J lost 8 bases, and 16 bases lay in between. The CDR3 is 13 amino acids. Per germline, CDR1 MNHEY and CDR2 SVGEGT. The CDR3 loop is CASSQPGSSEAFF. The DNA for the CDR3 is TGTGCCAGCAGCCAACCGGGCTCCTCGGAAGCTTTCTTT.

This clonotype was recorded once. The chain uses TRBV7-9 and TRBJ2-1; 12 nucleotides align to TRBD2. Trimming cost V 4 bases and J 6 bases; bases outside gene matches: 4. Per the germline V gene, CDR1 is SEHNR and CDR2 is FQNEAQ (reference sequence). The CDR3 contains 15 residues. The CDR3 region has the DNA TGTGCCAGCAGCTCTAGCGGGGGGGCCCTCAATGAGCAGTTCTTC. This translates into CASSSSGGALNEQFF.